The 9 T cell receptor beta chains given below trace back to one sample, sequenced in a study of blood T cell repertoires in COVID-19. Data came from immunoSEQ multiplex PCR; TCRdb stores just in-frame clones and leaves some out. The sample carries about 20,000 clones, 91% recorded once. Sequencing input: peripheral blood. These receptors originate from a man between 70 and 80 years old with active COVID-19.

This clone is a singleton in its sample. The chain has TRBV18 and TRBJ2-3, with D possibly matching TRBD2 (7 bases). V lost 4 bases and J lost 5, with 13 bases in between. The CDR3 runs 14 residues. Germline CDR1 KGHSH, CDR2 LQKENI. This CDR3 is CASSRDGGRDTQYF. CDR3 DNA: TGTGCCAGCTCACGGGACGGGGGGCGAGATACGCAGTATTTT.

V and J are TRBV5-4 and TRBJ2-5, with TRBD2 matching 16 bases. The germline V gene has CDR1 SGHNT and CDR2 YYREEE (reference sequence). J was trimmed by 3 bases and V by 4 bases; bases with no gene match: 3. This CDR3 contains 16 residues. This chain's CDR3 is CASSAGTSGGEETQYF. CDR3 in DNA: TGTGCCAGCAGCGCCGGGACTAGCGGGGGGGAAGAGACCCAGTACTTC.

The V gene is TRBV5-4, the J gene TRBJ2-5; a possible D gene is TRBD2 (5 bases). V lost 2 bases and J lost 2, with 13 bases in between. The V gene's germline CDR1 is SGHNT and CDR2 YYREEE (reference sequence). This CDR3 has 15 amino acids. The CDR3 DNA is TGTGCCAGCAGCTTAGGGAGTTCGCTTCAAGAGACCCAGTACTTC. Translated: CASSLGSSLQETQYF.

The gene calls are TRBV11-1 and TRBJ2-7, with 9 bases identical to TRBD1. Trimming removed 4 bases from V and 4 bases from J; junction bases left unmatched: 5. The CDR3 extends over 14 amino acids. CDR1 and CDR2 from the germline V gene are SGHAT and FQDESV (reference sequence). CDR3 in DNA: TGTGCCAGCAGCTCGAGGGACAGGGAGTACGAGCAGTACTTC. Protein sequence: CASSSRDREYEQYF.

V usage is TRBV15 and J usage is TRBJ2-7; 7 bases map to TRBD1. This CDR3 spans 16 amino acids. V shed 0 bases and J 9 bases; nucleotides not matched to a gene: 14. Germline CDR1 is LNHNV and CDR2 is YYDKDF (reference sequence). Written as DNA, the CDR3 is TGTGCCACCAGCAGAGATAGGATAGGGGGCCCCCTAGGGCAGTACTTC. Translated, it gives CATSRDRIGGPLGQYF.

The genes are TRBV5-1 and TRBJ1-6; 9 bases map to TRBD1. This CDR3 has 14 residues. The V segment lost 5 bases and the J segment 9 bases; nucleotides outside the gene matches: 6. Germline assignment: CDR1 SGHRS and CDR2 YFSETQ. In nucleotides, the CDR3 is TGCGCCAGCAGACGGGGACAGGGTGGTTCACCCCTCCACTTT. Protein product: CASRRGQGGSPLHF.

This clone was counted only a few times. The chain links TRBV4-2 to TRBJ1-4, with D possibly being TRBD1 (5 bases). The CDR3 spans 13 residues. V was pared by 4 bases and J by 7 bases, with 10 bases between. Germline V lookup: CDR1 LGHNA, CDR2 YNFKEQ. The CDR3 reads CASSPLRGEKLFF. In nucleotides, the CDR3 is TGTGCCAGCAGCCCTTTAAGGGGTGAAAAACTGTTTTTT.

This clone was counted a single time. This chain connects TRBV18 to TRBJ1-2; 10 nucleotides align to TRBD1. Germline assignment: CDR1 KGHSH and CDR2 LQKENI. The CDR3 extends over 15 amino acids. The J segment lost 7 bases and the V segment lost 6 bases, leaving 11 bases of the junction unmatched. CDR3 sequence reads: CASSPGTGVISGYTF. The CDR3 coding sequence is TGTGCCAGCTCGCCCGGGACAGGGGTTATTTCTGGCTACACCTTC.

V gene TRBV10-3 combines with J gene TRBJ1-2; TRBD1 matches 7 bases. The CDR3 contains 13 residues. Germline V gene sequence: CDR1 ENHRY, CDR2 SYGVKD. The V and J ends lost 6 bases and 6 bases, in that order; junction bases with no gene match: 7. DNA for the CDR3: TGTGCCATCAGGGGGACAGAGTCGGATGGCTACACCTTC. Translated, it gives CAIRGTESDGYTF.